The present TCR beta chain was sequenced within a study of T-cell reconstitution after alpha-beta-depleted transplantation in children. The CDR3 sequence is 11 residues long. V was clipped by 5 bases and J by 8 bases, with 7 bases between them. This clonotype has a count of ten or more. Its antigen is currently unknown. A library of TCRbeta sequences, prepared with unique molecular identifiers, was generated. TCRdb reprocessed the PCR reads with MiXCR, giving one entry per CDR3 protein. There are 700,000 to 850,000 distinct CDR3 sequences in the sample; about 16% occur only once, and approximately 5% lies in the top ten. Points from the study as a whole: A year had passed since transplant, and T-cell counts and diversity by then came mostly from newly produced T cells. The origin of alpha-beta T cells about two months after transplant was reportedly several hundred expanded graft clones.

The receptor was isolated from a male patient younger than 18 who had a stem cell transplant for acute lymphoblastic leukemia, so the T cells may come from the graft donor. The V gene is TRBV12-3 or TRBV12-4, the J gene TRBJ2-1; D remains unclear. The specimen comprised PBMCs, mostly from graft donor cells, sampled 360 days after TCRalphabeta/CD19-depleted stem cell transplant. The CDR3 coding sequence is TGTGCCAGCAGTCTCCGGTATGAGCAGTTCTTC. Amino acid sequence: CASSLRYEQFF.